This T cell receptor (beta chain) was captured by sequencing in a study of T cells in Graves' hyperthyroidism and ophthalmopathy. Concerning this clonotype itself: A read error may explain this, as a much larger clone is one base away.

What was amplified from RNA transcripts were TCR beta CDR3 regions. The TCR CDR3 was amplified in a first-round RT-PCR using the HTBI primer set. TCRdb re-derived calls from the multiplex PCR reads in MiXCR, one entry per CDR3 protein. The sample gives roughly 660,000 distinct CDR3 sequences, 15% to 20% of which show up once; roughly 15% is in the top ten. The V gene's germline CDR1 is SGHTA and CDR2 FQGNSA. The CDR3 consists of 17 residues. The V and J ends lost 0 bases and 0 bases respectively, with 12 bases between them. The sequence derives from a man aged 45-65 years with Graves' hyperthyroidism. Sequenced sample: blood. The chain joins TRBV7-2 to TRBJ2-1; D remains unclear. The CDR3: CASSLAASRYSYNEQFF. The CDR3 DNA reads as TGTGCCAGCAGCTTAGCTGCCTCCCGATACTCCTACAATGAGCAGTTCTTC.